These 31 T cell receptor beta chains were sequenced from one sample in a study of blood T cell repertoires in COVID-19. Clones were sequenced by immunoSEQ multiplex PCR, and TCRdb holds only the in-frame ones, with some missing. The table records 75,000 or so clones, roughly four fifths of them present only once. The sequenced material came from peripheral blood. All receptors come from a man aged 55 to 69 with acute or convalescent COVID-19.

The chain links TRBV18 to TRBJ2-2; the D gene is possibly TRBD2 (5 bases). Germline-derived CDR1 and CDR2 are KGHSH and LQKENI. Trimming cost V 2 bases and J 4 bases, with 14 bases left between them. The CDR3 sequence is 16 residues long. CDR3 region: CASSPTGYSGTGELFF. CDR3 in DNA: TGTGCCAGCTCACCAACGGGGTATTCCGGCACCGGGGAGCTGTTTTTT.

V usage is TRBV5-6 and J usage is TRBJ1-2; possible D gene TRBD1, 6 bases. There are 12 residues in the CDR3. V was cut by 1 base and J by 14 bases, with 15 bases left in between. Germline CDR1 is SGHDT and CDR2 is YYEEEE. CDR3 sequence reads: CASSLRGTPGTF. CDR3 in DNA: TGTGCCAGCAGCTTGAGGGGGACGCCGGGGACCTTC.

The rearrangement joins TRBV14 to TRBJ2-2, with 7 bases identical to TRBD2. CDR1 and CDR2 from the germline V gene are SGHDN and FVKESK. CDR3 length equals 15 residues. Germline trimming cut 4 bases from V and 6 bases from J; bases unmatched to any gene: 8. The CDR3, as DNA: TGTGCCAGCAGCCCCCGGGGAGGGTTCGCCGGGGAGCTGTTTTTT. It is translated as CASSPRGGFAGELFF.

The gene calls are TRBV4-3 and TRBJ1-1; D unclear. CDR1 is LGHNA, CDR2 YSLEER, per germline. The CDR3 spans 15 residues. Between the trimmed V and J ends, which lost 0 bases and 10 bases, there was a span of 18 bases. The CDR3 DNA is TGCGCCAGCAGCCAAGATCGAGGGCGCGCAAGCGCAGCTTTCTTT. It translates to CASSQDRGRASAAFF.

V and J are TRBV11-2 and TRBJ2-1; D might be TRBD2 (6 bases). Germline V gene lookup returns CDR1 SGHAT and CDR2 FQNNGV. V lost 1 base and J lost 8, with 15 bases in between. The CDR3 has 15 residues. The DNA for the CDR3 is TGTGCCAGCAGCTTAGGCGGGATCCGGCGGGATGAGCAGTTCTTC. Protein sequence: CASSLGGIRRDEQFF.

DNA of the CDR3: TGTGCCAGCAGAGAAGGCAGGGGATTTTCTGGCTACACCTTC. Amino acid sequence: CASREGRGFSGYTF. The V gene is TRBV6-6, the J gene TRBJ1-2; D perhaps matches TRBD1 (6 bases). V was cut by 6 bases and J by 7 bases, with 18 bases left in between. The CDR3 contains 14 residues. The V gene's germline CDR1 is MNHNY and CDR2 SVGAGI (reference sequence).

The chain uses TRBV19 and TRBJ2-1; maybe TRBD2 (6 bases). The CDR3 totals 17 residues. CDR1 and CDR2 (germline): LNHDA, SQIVND (reference sequence). V was trimmed by 5 bases and J by 5 bases, leaving 22 bases between them. The CDR3 loop is CASSPRVAATNNNEQFF. In DNA, the CDR3 is TGTGCCAGTAGTCCCCGGGTAGCGGCAACTAATAACAATGAGCAGTTCTTC.

The chain links TRBV3-1 (or the pseudogene TRBV3-2) to TRBJ2-1; D is perhaps TRBD2 (5 bases). Germline V CDR1 and CDR2: LGHDT, YNNKEL (reference sequence). CDR3 size: 15 residues. The V and J ends lost 4 bases and 0 bases respectively, with 10 bases between them. For the CDR3, the DNA is TGTGCCAGCAGCCCCAGACTAAGCTCCTACAATGAGCAGTTCTTC. Translating it yields CASSPRLSSYNEQFF.

This sequence joins TRBV19 and TRBJ2-2; 10 bases are a match to TRBD2. The CDR3 sequence is 16 residues long. The trim removed 3 bases at V and 6 bases at J, leaving 7 bases unmatched. Germline V gene sequence: CDR1 LNHDA, CDR2 SQIVND (reference sequence). The CDR3 region is CASSISSGSLAGELFF. The CDR3 region has the DNA TGTGCCAGTAGTATTTCTAGCGGGAGTTTGGCCGGGGAGCTGTTTTTT.

The chain links TRBV7-2 to TRBJ2-7, with TRBD2 identical over 10 bases. The CDR3 covers 13 residues. V lost 4 bases, J lost 4 bases, and 1 base stayed unmatched. Per germline, CDR1 SGHTA and CDR2 FQGNSA. The CDR3 loop is CASSSTSGYEQYF. The CDR3 nucleotides read TGTGCCAGCAGCTCGACTAGCGGGTACGAGCAGTACTTC.

The gene calls are TRBV6-2 or TRBV6-3 and TRBJ2-5; the D gene is possibly TRBD2 (6 bases). The V gene's germline CDR1 is MNHEY and CDR2 SVGEGT. CDR3 length: 13 amino acids. Trimming took off 2 bases at V and 7 bases at J, with 11 bases between the two ends. The CDR3 region is CASSYSGLPTQYF. DNA of the CDR3: TGTGCCAGCAGTTACAGCGGACTACCGACCCAGTACTTC.

This clone appeared many times. The V and J genes are TRBV6-5 and TRBJ1-4; no firm D call. With 0 bases removed from V and 6 bases from J, the gap between germline ends came to 14 bases. Germline V gene lookup returns CDR1 MNHEY and CDR2 SVGAGI. The CDR3 length is 16 residues. CDR3 in DNA: TGTGCCAGCAGTTACTCGAATGAGATTGGAGATGAAAAACTGTTTTTT. Amino acids: CASSYSNEIGDEKLFF.

In its sample, this clone was seen a few times. The chain has TRBV3-1 (or the pseudogene TRBV3-2) and TRBJ1-4, with D maybe TRBD1 (5 bases). The CDR3 has 15 residues. Germline values: CDR1 LGHDT, CDR2 YNNKEL (reference sequence). V was pared by 1 base and J by 7 bases, with 13 bases between. The CDR3, as DNA: TGTGCCAGCAGCCAAGGGGGCGGGATAAGTGAAAAACTGTTTTTT. The encoded protein is CASSQGGGISEKLFF.

The V gene is TRBV3-1 (or the pseudogene TRBV3-2), the J gene TRBJ1-1, with D perhaps matching TRBD1 (6 bases). CDR1 and CDR2 from the germline V gene are LGHDT and YNNKEL (reference sequence). V lost 4 bases to trimming and J lost 1 base, with 13 bases between them. This CDR3 contains 15 residues. CDR3: CASSPPGHRNTEAFF. The CDR3, as DNA: TGTGCCAGCAGCCCCCCGGGACATAGGAACACTGAAGCTTTCTTT.

The chain carries TRBV6-2 or TRBV6-3 and TRBJ2-1; 7 bases are shared with TRBD1. Unmatched junction bases numbered 9, after V lost 0 bases and J lost 4 bases. Germline loops: CDR1 MNHEY, CDR2 SVGEGT. This CDR3 contains 17 residues. CDR3 bases: TGTGCCAGCAGTTACTCGAGTCGGGACAGTGCTTACAATGAGCAGTTCTTC. It codes for CASSYSSRDSAYNEQFF.

The chain recombines TRBV5-1 with TRBJ2-7; TRBD2 might be the D (6 bases). V lost 5 bases and J lost 2, with 14 bases in between. The CDR3 is made up of 14 amino acids. Germline assignment: CDR1 SGHRS and CDR2 YFSETQ. CDR3 sequence reads: CASRRETGTYEQYF. The DNA for the CDR3 is TGCGCCAGCAGACGGGAGACGGGAACCTACGAGCAGTACTTC.

This CDR3 is CASSLGGQGNQPQHF. DNA for the CDR3: TGTGCCAGCAGCTTGGGGGGACAGGGCAATCAGCCCCAGCATTTT. The gene calls are TRBV5-4 and TRBJ1-5; 8 nucleotides line up with TRBD1. The germline V gene has CDR1 SGHNT and CDR2 YYREEE (reference sequence). There are 15 residues in the CDR3. J lost 2 bases, V lost 0 bases, and 1 base had no gene match.

This sequence joins TRBV6-1 and TRBJ2-1, with 10 bases lining up with TRBD2. The V segment lost 2 bases and the J segment 4 bases; nucleotides outside the gene matches: 11. CDR1 is MNHNS and CDR2 is SASEGT in the germline V gene. The CDR3 consists of 18 residues. The CDR3 DNA reads as TGTGCCAGCAGTGAATTGGTGGCTAGCGGGGGTACTTACAATGAGCAGTTCTTC. This sequence encodes CASSELVASGGTYNEQFF.

V is TRBV10-3 and J is TRBJ2-7, with a possible D match to TRBD2 (5 bases). This CDR3 spans 13 amino acids. Germline-derived CDR1 and CDR2 are ENHRY and SYGVKD. V gave up 6 bases and J gave up 6 bases, with 15 bases separating them. The CDR3 here is CAISPDGRGEQYF. As DNA, the CDR3 is TGTGCCATCAGCCCGGACGGACGGGGCGAGCAGTACTTC.

The chain's CDR3 is CASTNRENTEAFF. The CDR3 coding sequence is TGTGCCAGCACGAACAGGGAGAACACTGAAGCTTTCTTT. The chain joins TRBV3-1 (or the pseudogene TRBV3-2) to TRBJ1-1, with D possibly TRBD1 on 6 matching bases. V lost 7 bases and J 1 base, leaving 10 bases between the germline ends. In germline, CDR1 is LGHDT, CDR2 YNNKEL (reference sequence). This CDR3 region has 13 residues.

The genes are TRBV12-5 and TRBJ1-5, with a tentative D call TRBD1 (6 bases). The CDR3 has 14 residues. The V end was cut by 6 bases, the J end by 2 bases, with 11 bases between. Germline values: CDR1 LGHNT, CDR2 FRNRAP. The CDR3, as DNA: TGTGCTAGTGGGCAGGGGTTCGGCAATCAGCCCCAGCATTTT. Translated, it gives CASGQGFGNQPQHF.

The chain recombines TRBV19 with TRBJ1-6; D is uncertain. The CDR3 contains 17 residues. The V end was cut by 3 bases, the J end by 2 bases, with 14 bases between. Germline V gene sequence: CDR1 LNHDA, CDR2 SQIVND (reference sequence). CDR3 sequence (DNA): TGTGCCAGTAGTATGGGTCGAGGGAGGGCCTATAATTCACCCCTCCACTTT. It specifies CASSMGRGRAYNSPLHF.

This chain uses TRBV15 with TRBJ2-7; 7 bases match TRBD2. CDR3 length: 15 amino acids. CDR1 and CDR2 (germline): LNHNV, YYDKDF (reference sequence). V lost 0 bases to trimming and J lost 5 bases; unmatched junction nucleotides: 7. The CDR3 DNA is TGTGCCACCAGCAGAGATTCGGGGGGTAGGGACGAGCAGTACTTC. This translates into CATSRDSGGRDEQYF.

The chain employs TRBV7-2 and TRBJ2-1, with D possibly being TRBD2 (7 bases). This CDR3 region has 16 residues. Germline values: CDR1 SGHTA, CDR2 FQGNSA. The V end lost 1 base, the J end lost 1 base, and 11 bases lay between the germline ends. This CDR3 is CASSLGGGRSYNEQFF. CDR3 sequence (DNA): TGTGCCAGCAGCTTAGGGGGGGGCCGATCCTACAATGAGCAGTTCTTC.

The V gene is TRBV5-4, the J gene TRBJ1-2, with TRBD1 as a possible D gene (5 bases). The CDR3 loop spans 14 amino acids. Trimming cost V 6 bases and J 7 bases, with 19 bases left between them. CDR1 is SGHNT and CDR2 is YYREEE in the germline V gene (reference sequence). CDR3 sequence (DNA): TGTGCCAGCACCTTTGGGGGGGAAGCACGTGGCTACACCTTC. Its protein product is CASTFGGEARGYTF.

This clone was seen a handful of times. J is TRBJ2-5 and V is TRBV3-1 (or the pseudogene TRBV3-2); TRBD1 matches 7 bases. The V gene end was trimmed by 5 bases and the J gene end by 7 bases; junction bases not matched to a gene: 16. Germline CDR1 LGHDT, CDR2 YNNKEL (reference sequence). There are 16 residues in the CDR3. The CDR3 loop is CASSSPTGNSLRTQYF. The CDR3 DNA sequence: TGTGCCAGCAGCAGCCCGACAGGGAATAGTTTGAGGACCCAGTACTTC.

J is TRBJ1-2 and V is TRBV4-3; no firm D call. With 1 base removed from V and 0 bases from J, the gap between germline ends came to 15 bases. CDR1 LGHNA and CDR2 YSLEER come from the germline V gene. The CDR3 totals 17 residues. CDR3 in DNA: TGCGCCAGCAGCCAAGCTTTCGTGGCCGTCACTAACTATGGCTACACCTTC. Translated: CASSQAFVAVTNYGYTF.

This clone came up once. The chain couples TRBV6-5 to TRBJ2-7; 14 bases align to TRBD2. The V and J ends lost 6 bases and 0 bases, in that order; junction bases with no gene match: 1. CDR3 length equals 15 residues. CDR1 is MNHEY, CDR2 SVGAGI, per germline. The CDR3: CASRGTSGGSYEQYF. DNA of the CDR3: TGTGCCAGCAGGGGGACTAGCGGGGGCTCCTACGAGCAGTACTTC.

J is TRBJ2-5 and V is TRBV28, with 11 nucleotides matching TRBD2. CDR1 and CDR2 from the germline V gene are MDHEN and SYDVKM. CDR3 length: 15 residues. With 5 bases clipped from V and 5 bases from J, the junction kept 7 bases outside the gene matches. CDR3 region: CASSRLTSGKETQYF. The CDR3 region has the DNA TGTGCCAGCAGTCGCTTGACTAGCGGGAAGGAGACCCAGTACTTC.

This chain joins TRBV7-2 and TRBJ1-1; a weak D match, TRBD1 (5 bases). The V and J ends lost 1 base and 4 bases respectively, with 13 bases between them. This CDR3 has 15 residues. Germline V gene lookup returns CDR1 SGHTA and CDR2 FQGNSA. CDR3 residues: CASSLEGQKATEAFF. CDR3 sequence (DNA): TGTGCCAGCAGCTTAGAGGGGCAGAAGGCCACTGAAGCTTTCTTT.

J is TRBJ1-1 and V is TRBV11-2; D is undetermined. This CDR3 is 11 amino acids long. Germline lookup yields CDR1 SGHAT and CDR2 FQNNGV. With 5 bases removed from V and 3 bases from J, the gap between germline ends came to 4 bases. The CDR3 DNA is TGTGCCAGCAGCCTGTACACTGAAGCTTTCTTT. Residues: CASSLYTEAFF.